The 15 T cell receptor beta chains in this list originate from one sample, sequenced in a study of OX40 agonist ivuxolimab in advanced cancers. Only in-frame clones appear in the TCRdb table, and some are missing; sequencing was by immunoSEQ multiplex PCR. The sample has approximately 65,000 clones; under 95% are singletons. This specimen consisted of CD4+ or CD8+ T cells sorted from blood, obtained in a trial of the OX40 agonist ivuxolimab. The origin of the receptors is an adult with an advanced solid tumor such as melanoma, head and neck, liver or kidney cancer.

V is TRBV15 and J is TRBJ2-1; D remains unclear. This CDR3 has 15 residues. V was shortened by 2 bases and J by 0 bases, with 8 bases between the two germline ends. Germline loops: CDR1 LNHNV, CDR2 YYDKDF (reference sequence). Here the CDR3 DNA reads TGTGCCACCAGCAGAAATAGGAGCTCCTACAATGAGCAGTTCTTC. This encodes CATSRNRSSYNEQFF.

The V and J genes are TRBV7-8 and TRBJ1-5; TRBD1 aligns across 9 bases. This CDR3 region has 13 residues. The germline CDR1 and CDR2 sequences are SGHVS and FQNEAQ. V shed 5 bases and J 7 bases; nucleotides not matched to a gene: 3. The CDR3 loop reads CASSRDRVQPQHF. The CDR3 DNA reads TGTGCCAGCAGCAGGGACAGGGTCCAGCCCCAGCATTTT.

The CDR3 DNA follows: TGTGCCAGCAGCCACGGGACTAGCGGGACCGAGCAGTACTTC. It encodes CASSHGTSGTEQYF. This chain links TRBV7-9 with TRBJ2-7, with 13 positions matching TRBD2. The CDR3 runs to 14 residues. Germline V lookup: CDR1 SEHNR, CDR2 FQNEAQ (reference sequence). The J segment lost 6 bases and the V segment lost 5 bases, leaving 4 bases of the junction unmatched.

This chain connects TRBV6-1 to TRBJ2-7, with 8 nucleotides matching TRBD1. With V trimmed by 1 base and J by 5 bases, 1 base remained unmatched. This CDR3 is built from 13 residues. Germline V gene lookup returns CDR1 MNHNS and CDR2 SASEGT. In DNA, the CDR3 is TGTGCCAGCAGTGAAGGACAGGGGAACGAGCAGTACTTC. This translates into CASSEGQGNEQYF.

The chain couples TRBV6-5 to TRBJ2-2; 7 nucleotides match TRBD1. CDR3 size: 13 residues. The junction had 4 bases not matched to a gene; V was cut back by 5 bases and J by 7 bases. Germline V CDR1 and CDR2: MNHEY, SVGAGI. The CDR3 DNA follows: TGTGCCAGCAGTCTGACAGGGAACGGGGAGCTGTTTTTT. Its protein product is CASSLTGNGELFF.

The chain joins TRBV9 to TRBJ2-3; TRBD1 matches at 9 bases. The J segment lost 2 bases and the V segment lost 4 bases, leaving 2 bases of the junction unmatched. The CDR3 is made up of 14 amino acids. Per germline, CDR1 SGDLS and CDR2 YYNGEE. CDR3: CASSRTGDTDTQYF. CDR3 sequence (DNA): TGTGCCAGCAGCCGGACAGGGGACACAGATACGCAGTATTTT.

The chain links TRBV6-1 to TRBJ2-7; no firm D call. V lost 0 bases to trimming and J lost 7 bases, with 4 bases between them. There are 11 residues in the CDR3. Germline V CDR1 and CDR2: MNHNS, SASEGT. CDR3 residues: CASSEAGEQYF. The CDR3, as DNA: TGTGCCAGCAGTGAAGCGGGAGAGCAGTACTTC.

The chain employs TRBV7-3 and TRBJ2-1; TRBD2 matches 8 bases. This CDR3 spans 16 amino acids. The germline CDR1 and CDR2 sequences are SGHTA and FQGTGA. V lost 3 bases to trimming and J lost 10 bases; unmatched junction nucleotides: 14. The CDR3 protein is CASSLNRGGLSEEQFF. For the CDR3, the DNA is TGTGCCAGCAGCTTGAATCGGGGGGGCCTAAGTGAGGAGCAGTTCTTC.

This chain links TRBV7-3 with TRBJ2-2, with D possibly being TRBD1 (5 bases). This CDR3 spans 15 amino acids. V was cut by 5 bases and J by 4 bases, with 14 bases left in between. The V gene's germline CDR1 is SGHTA and CDR2 FQGTGA. CDR3 coding DNA: TGTGCCAGCAGCCCGGTAGGGGTGAGCACCGGGGAGCTGTTTTTT. It encodes CASSPVGVSTGELFF.

This chain uses TRBV5-1 with TRBJ2-3; TRBD1 matches 8 bases. Looked up from germline, CDR1 is SGHRS and CDR2 is YFSETQ. The length of the CDR3 is 14 residues. Trimming at V came to 4 bases and at J to 4 bases, leaving 5 bases not matched to a gene. For the CDR3, the DNA is TGCGCCAGCAGCCTAGGACAGGGTCCAGATACGCAGTATTTT. As protein: CASSLGQGPDTQYF.

This clone was observed once. J is TRBJ2-2 and V is TRBV29-1; 8 nucleotides match TRBD1. The CDR3 runs 12 residues. V lost 6 bases to trimming and J lost 5 bases; unmatched junction nucleotides: 2. The germline gives CDR1 SQVTM, CDR2 ANQGSEA. The CDR3 coding sequence is TGCAGCGTGGGACAGGAGACCGGGGAGCTGTTTTTT. This translates into CSVGQETGELFF.

The V gene is TRBV18, the J gene TRBJ2-3; D gene ambiguous. Germline values: CDR1 KGHSH, CDR2 LQKENI. V dropped 3 bases and J dropped 5 bases, with 12 bases sitting between them. This CDR3 is built from 14 residues. Here the CDR3 reads CASSPRRSGDTQYF. The DNA for the CDR3 is TGTGCCAGCTCACCTCGCCGAAGTGGAGATACGCAGTATTTT.

The count of this clone is one. The V call is TRBV30, the J call TRBJ2-4; the D gene is possibly TRBD2 (5 bases). The CDR3 runs to 15 residues. V gave up 3 bases and J gave up 0 bases, with 12 bases separating them. Germline CDR1 reads GTSNPN; CDR2 reads SVGIG (reference sequence). For the CDR3, the DNA is TGTGCCTGGAGCGGGAATGGCGAAGCCAAAAACATTCAGTACTTC. Encoded protein: CAWSGNGEAKNIQYF.

The gene calls are TRBV10-1 and TRBJ2-5; 9 bases agree with TRBD2. Germline V gene lookup returns CDR1 WNHNN and CDR2 SYGVQD (reference sequence). The CDR3 extends over 16 amino acids. Trimming took 0 bases from V and 6 from J; bases not matched to a gene: 8. As DNA, the CDR3 is TGCGCCAGCAGTGAGTCTGCTAGCGGGACGTTGAAGACCCAGTACTTC. Amino acid sequence: CASSESASGTLKTQYF.

This sequence joins TRBV5-8 and TRBJ1-2; D not certain. Per the germline V gene, CDR1 is SGHTS and CDR2 is YDEGEE. V was cut by 0 bases and J by 13 bases, with 13 bases left in between. The CDR3 is 12 amino acids. The CDR3 is CASSLVTSAFTF. For the CDR3, the DNA is TGTGCCAGCAGCTTGGTGACATCCGCTTTCACCTTC.